These 2 T cell receptor beta chains came from one sample sequenced in a study of tumor and adjacent non-tumor tissue in lung cancer. RNA was extracted from bulk tissue without any cell sorting. TCRbeta libraries were built with three rounds of nested PCR, modified from ARM-PCR. TCRdb analysed the multiplex PCR reads with MiXCR anew, one entry per CDR3 protein. The table includes just over 200,000 distinct CDR3 sequences, about 76% detected once. The sample consisted of lung tumor tissue. Every receptor here comes from a man aged 60 to 75 with non-small cell lung cancer.

This clonotype turned up a few times. This could be a read error, since a much larger clone is one nucleotide away. The chain combines TRBV6-1 with TRBJ1-1; D unclear. The CDR3 length is 13 residues. CDR1 is MNHNS, CDR2 SASEGT, per germline. The CDR3 here is CAGSEVENTEAFF. As DNA, the CDR3 is TGTGCCGGCAGTGAAGTTGAGAACACTGAAGCTTTCTTT.

Concerning this clonotype itself: The CDR3 ends on some other residue instead of the conserved phenylalanine or tryptophan, so this is likely a read error. The V call is TRBV11-1, the J call TRBJ2-7; tentative D call: TRBD2 (5 bases). The CDR3 has 14 residues. The germline gives CDR1 SGHAT, CDR2 FQDESV (reference sequence). The V and J ends lost 5 bases and 1 base respectively, with 12 bases between them. CDR3 bases: TGTGCCAGCAGCGTGGACTGTGTATCCTACGAGCAGTACTCC. This encodes CASSVDCVSYEQYS.